This TCR beta chain was sequenced for a study of blood T cell repertoires in COVID-19. The CDR3 extends over 14 amino acids. Germline V gene sequence: CDR1 KGHSH, CDR2 LQKENI. The V end was cut by 0 bases, the J end by 1 base, with 7 bases between. In the source study's methods: Reference gene primer amplification yielded estimated nucleated cell counts. The table came from immunoSEQ multiplex PCR; TCRdb's copy has only in-frame clones and leaves some out. V, J and clone size reflect that table, while D and trimming were determined from the DNA. The profile shows approximately 250,000 clones, 80% to 90% of them singletons.

The sequenced material came from peripheral blood. The chain links TRBV18 to TRBJ2-7, with D uncertain. The sequence came from a man aged 25-45 years with active or convalescent COVID-19. The CDR3 coding sequence is TGTGCCAGCTCACCACCCCCAGGATCCTACGAGCAGTACTTC. Encoded protein: CASSPPPGSYEQYF.